This TCR beta chain emerged from a study of shared clonotypes between healthy human individuals. The method was immunoSEQ multiplex PCR; TCRdb's version includes in-frame clones alone and lacks a portion of them. The sample lists some 2,500,000 clones, just under 95% occurring once. CD4+ cell separation produced CD45RA+ naive and CD45RA-negative memory subsets. On this clone: Its antigen is not known.

V was cut by 6 bases and J by 3 bases, with 14 bases left in between. Germline assignment: CDR1 LNHDA and CDR2 SQIVND (reference sequence). CDR3 length: 15 amino acids. Findings of the study overall: For naive CD4 cells, roughly 5.5% of clonotypes were shared across four donors.

Sequencing used naive CD4+ T cells from PBMCs. Subset in this sample: CD45RA+ positively selected. This chain uses TRBV19 with TRBJ1-4, with a tentative D call TRBD1 (5 bases). The TCR sequence derives from a man younger than 30 in good health. Some clones in this sample may be carry-over from other donors' samples. The CDR3: CASRRRGVPNEKLFF. CDR3 nucleotide sequence: TGTGCCAGTAGGCGTAGAGGGGTCCCTAATGAAAAACTGTTTTTT.